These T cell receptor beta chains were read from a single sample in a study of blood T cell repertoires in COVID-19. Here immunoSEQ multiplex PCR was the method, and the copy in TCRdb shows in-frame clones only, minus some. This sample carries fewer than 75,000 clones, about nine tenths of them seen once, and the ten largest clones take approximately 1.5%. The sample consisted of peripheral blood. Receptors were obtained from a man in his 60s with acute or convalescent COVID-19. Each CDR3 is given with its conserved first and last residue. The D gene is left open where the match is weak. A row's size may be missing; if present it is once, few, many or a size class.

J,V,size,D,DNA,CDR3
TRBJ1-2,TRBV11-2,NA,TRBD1,TGTGCCAGCAGCTCCCCCAAACAGGGGGGGCATGGCTACACCTTC,CASSSPKQGGHGYTF
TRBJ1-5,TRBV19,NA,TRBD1,TGTGCCAGTACTGGGACAGGAACTTATAGCAATCAGCCCCAGCATTTT,CASTGTGTYSNQPQHF
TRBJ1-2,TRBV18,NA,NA,TGTGCCAGCTCACCACCGGCTGTTTGGGGCTACACCTTC,CASSPPAVWGYTF
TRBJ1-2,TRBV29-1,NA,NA,TGCAGCGTTGAAGATTGGGCGGGAAGGCCCTATGGCTACACCTTC,CSVEDWAGRPYGYTF
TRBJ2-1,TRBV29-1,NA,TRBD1,TGCAGCGTTTACCGGGGACAGGGTCGAAATGAGCAGTTCTTC,CSVYRGQGRNEQFF
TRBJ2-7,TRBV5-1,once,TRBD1,TGCGCCAGCAGCTCAACCTGGGGACAGAATTCCGAGCAGTACTTC,CASSSTWGQNSEQYF
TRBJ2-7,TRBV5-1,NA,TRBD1,TGCGCCAGCAGCATCGGGACAGGGCGGTACGAGCAGTACTTC,CASSIGTGRYEQYF
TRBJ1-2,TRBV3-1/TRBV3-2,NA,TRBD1,TGTGCCAGCAGCCACCTAGGAGAGACAGGGAGGGGCTACACCTTC,CASSHLGETGRGYTF
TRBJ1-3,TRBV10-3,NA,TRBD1,TGTGCCATCAGGGACAGGGACTACTCTGGAAACACCATATATTTT,CAIRDRDYSGNTIYF
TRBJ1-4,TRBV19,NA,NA,TGTGCCAGTAGTACAGGGATTGTGGAAAAACTGTTTTTT,CASSTGIVEKLFF
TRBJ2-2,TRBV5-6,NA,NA,TGTGCCAGCAGCGGAGAACAGGGATACGGGGAGCTGTTTTTT,CASSGEQGYGELFF
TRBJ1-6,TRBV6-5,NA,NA,TGTGCCAGCAGTTCGCCAGTGAATTCACCCCTCCACTTT,CASSSPVNSPLHF
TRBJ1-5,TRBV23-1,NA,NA,TGCGCCAGCAGTCCACCCCTGTACATAACCGGGGGGGTCAATCAGCCCCAGCATTTT,CASSPPLYITGGVNQPQHF
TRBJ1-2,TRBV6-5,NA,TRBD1,TGTGCCAGCAACCACCGGGACAGGGTAATCGATGGCTACACCTTC,CASNHRDRVIDGYTF
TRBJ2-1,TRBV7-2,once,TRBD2,TGTGCCAGCAGCCCGACCGGGACTAGCGGCTTAGGGCAGTTCTTC,CASSPTGTSGLGQFF
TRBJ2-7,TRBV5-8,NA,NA,TGTGCCAGCAGCCTGCGACAGGTCCTTCCCCCCTCCTACGAGCAGTACTTC,CASSLRQVLPPSYEQYF
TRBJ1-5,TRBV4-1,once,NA,TGCGCCAGCAGCCATGATCTCGACAGGTTTCGGCCCCAGCATTTT,CASSHDLDRFRPQHF
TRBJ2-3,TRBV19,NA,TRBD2,TGTGCCAGTAGTATAGCTGGCGGGGGGCCCCTGGGAGGAGGCACAGATACGCAGTATTTT,CASSIAGGGPLGGGTDTQYF